The 29 T cell receptor beta chains listed next were all sequenced from one sample in a study of cytomegalovirus exposure and HLA in healthy donors (dated by TCRdb to about 2017). Library preparation employed the immunoSEQ multiplex PCR assay. A mixture of 60 forward primers for TCR Vbeta segments and 13 reverse primers for TCR Jbeta segments was used in the multiplex PCR. TCRdb took this table from immuneACCESS and kept in-frame rearrangements with V and J called. Such tables lack part of the clones; where checked against another copy, unresolved V genes explain under half of the gap, and the rest is unexplained. Here the sample has approximately 100,000 clones; roughly 86% occur a single time. The ten top clones hold 9.2% of the sample. The sample comprised PBMCs. The receptors originated from a man aged 25 to 45 in good health and CMV-seropositive.

The table lists this clone with a count of one. This chain uses TRBV28 with TRBJ2-6; weak D call: TRBD2 (5 bases). Germline CDR1 is MDHEN and CDR2 is SYDVKM. The CDR3 extends over 14 amino acids. Trimming pared 8 bases from V and 6 bases from J, leaving 14 bases between. CDR3 amino acids: CASGGRVAANVLTF. The DNA of the CDR3 is TGTGCCAGCGGAGGACGGGTTGCGGCCAACGTCCTGACTTTC.

This clone occurred a few times. CDR3 DNA sequence: TGCAGCGTTGAAGACCCCACCGGACAGGGGTCCATAGATACGCAGTATTTT. Protein sequence: CSVEDPTGQGSIDTQYF. This chain uses TRBV29-1 with TRBJ2-3; 9 nucleotides line up with TRBD1. Germline V gene data show CDR1 as SQVTM and CDR2 as ANQGSEA. There are 17 residues in the CDR3. The J segment lost 5 bases and the V segment lost 0 bases, leaving 12 bases of the junction unmatched.

The chain uses TRBV5-1 and TRBJ2-3; TRBD2 agrees at 13 bases. Per the germline V gene, CDR1 is SGHRS and CDR2 is YFSETQ. The CDR3 covers 15 residues. Losses at the gene ends were 4 bases for V and 8 bases for J; bases not matched to a gene: 7. CDR3 loop: CASSIGTSGISTQYF. Written as DNA, the CDR3 is TGCGCCAGCAGCATCGGGACTAGCGGGATTTCTACGCAGTATTTT.

This rearrangement joins TRBV2 to TRBJ2-1, with 9 bases lining up with TRBD2. The CDR3 extends over 17 amino acids. After removal of 7 bases from V and 6 bases from J, the junction contained 16 bases not matched to a gene. CDR1 and CDR2 (germline): SNHLY, FYNNEI. The CDR3 nucleotides are TGTGCCAGCACGGGAGGGCGGGAGGGACCCTTGATCAATGAGCAGTTCTTC. It codes for CASTGGREGPLINEQFF.

This clone has only one observation. The chain links TRBV27 to TRBJ2-5, with 9 positions matching TRBD2. This CDR3 region has 13 residues. Germline CDR1 MNHEY, CDR2 SMNVEV (reference sequence). The J segment lost 4 bases and the V segment lost 4 bases, leaving 1 base of the junction unmatched. CDR3 sequence reads: CASSYSGGETQYF. The CDR3 DNA reads as TGTGCCAGCAGTTATAGCGGGGGAGAGACCCAGTACTTC.

This rearrangement joins TRBV9 to TRBJ2-6; no reliable D call. The V gene's germline CDR1 is SGDLS and CDR2 YYNGEE. V was trimmed by 0 bases and J by 0 bases, leaving 13 bases between them. This CDR3 has 18 amino acids. CDR3 sequence: CASSVAPDYFSGANVLTF. The CDR3 bases are TGTGCCAGCAGCGTAGCCCCCGATTACTTCTCTGGGGCCAACGTCCTGACTTTC.

The chain uses TRBV27 and TRBJ2-1, with 9 bases identical to TRBD2. This CDR3 has 14 residues. Germline assignment: CDR1 MNHEY and CDR2 SMNVEV (reference sequence). V lost 6 bases and J lost 8; bases outside the gene matches: 8. CDR3 sequence: CASRRTSASDEQFF. In nucleotides, the CDR3 is TGTGCCAGCAGAAGGACTAGCGCCAGCGATGAGCAGTTCTTC.

The chain employs TRBV30 and TRBJ2-3, with a possible D match to TRBD1 (6 bases). This CDR3 region has 13 residues. The germline V and J ends were trimmed by 6 bases and 1 base, with 11 bases remaining between them. The germline CDR1 and CDR2 sequences are GTSNPN and SVGIG (reference sequence). The CDR3: CACNRVRTDTQYF. CDR3 sequence (DNA): TGTGCCTGCAACAGGGTCCGCACAGATACGCAGTATTTT.

The J gene is TRBJ1-4, the V gene TRBV5-1; no definite D call. This CDR3 contains 15 residues. V was pared by 0 bases and J by 6 bases, with 12 bases between. From germline, CDR1 is SGHRS and CDR2 YFSETQ. The CDR3: CASSLVSGSDEKLFF. The CDR3 DNA is TGCGCCAGCAGCTTGGTCTCGGGGTCGGATGAAAAACTGTTTTTT. The complete variable domain, with remaining parts taken from reference TRBV5-1 and TRBJ1-4, reads KAGVTQTPRYLIKTRGQQVTLSCSPISGHRSVSWYQQTPGQGLQFLFEYFSETQRNKGNFPGRFSGRQFSNSRSEMNVSTLELGDSALYLCASSLVSGSDEKLFFGSGTQLSVL.

The rearrangement links TRBV6-5 to TRBJ2-5; 10 bases map to TRBD2. Matching the DNA end better, TRBJ2-7 makes the J call doubtful. CDR3 size: 14 residues. Germline CDR1 MNHEY, CDR2 SVGAGI. The CDR3 DNA reads TGTGCCAGCAGTTTAGCGGGAGGCTACTACGAGCAGTACTTC. Translated: CASSLAGGYYEQYF.

The chain joins TRBV7-9 to TRBJ2-5, with 15 bases that match TRBD2. This CDR3 region has 15 residues. V lost 5 bases, J lost 3 bases, and 1 base stayed unmatched. Germline V CDR1 and CDR2: SEHNR, FQNEAQ (reference sequence). The CDR3 nucleotides are TGTGCCAGCAGCCGGACTAGCGGGAGGGAAGAGACCCAGTACTTC. Its translation is CASSRTSGREETQYF.

To note about this clone: At one end, the junction sequence differs from germline, possibly due to a read error. At the DNA level, this CDR3 is encoded by other sequences in the same sample as well. The genes are TRBV28 and TRBJ2-1, with a weak D call TRBD2 (6 bases). The CDR3 extends over 15 amino acids. CDR1 MDHEN and CDR2 SYDVKM come from the germline V gene. The CDR3 nucleotides read TGCGCCAGCAGTTTTCACGGGAGTCAGTTCGATGAGCAGTTCTTC. Translating gives CASSFHGSQFDEQFF.

This chain joins TRBV5-1 and TRBJ2-7; weak D call: TRBD1 (7 bases). CDR1 and CDR2 (germline): SGHRS, YFSETQ. The CDR3 is made up of 14 amino acids. Trimming stripped 2 bases from V and 5 bases from J, with 14 bases between. The CDR3 region is CASSLGQEGHEQYF. CDR3 nucleotide sequence: TGCGCCAGCAGCTTAGGACAGGAGGGCCACGAGCAGTACTTC. The full variable domain, rest sourced from reference TRBV5-1 and TRBJ2-7, is KAGVTQTPRYLIKTRGQQVTLSCSPISGHRSVSWYQQTPGQGLQFLFEYFSETQRNKGNFPGRFSGRQFSNSRSEMNVSTLELGDSALYLCASSLGQEGHEQYFGPGTRLTVT.

To note about this clone: A junction end diverges from the germline sequence, so it may reflect a read error. V usage is TRBV5-4 and J usage is TRBJ2-4, with 9 bases that match TRBD1. The CDR3 extends over 18 amino acids. The V gene's germline CDR1 is SGHNT and CDR2 YYREEE (reference sequence). As DNA, the CDR3 is TGTGCCAGCAGTTTGGGGGGGGGCCTTACAGGGGGCGCAGACATTCAGTACTTC. This codes for CASSLGGGLTGGADIQYF.

This clone was seen a few times. The chain has TRBV10-3 and TRBJ2-6, with D maybe TRBD1 (6 bases). CDR1 is ENHRY and CDR2 is SYGVKD in the germline V gene. There are 16 residues in the CDR3. The V gene lost 4 bases and the J gene lost 0 bases, with 10 bases spanning the gap. CDR3 sequence (DNA): TGTGCCATCAGTGGGACAGACTTCTCTGGGGCCAACGTCCTGACTTTC. Its protein product is CAISGTDFSGANVLTF.

This rearrangement joins TRBV28 to TRBJ1-2; D remains unclear. Germline V gives CDR1 MDHEN, CDR2 SYDVKM. The CDR3 is 13 amino acids. Trimming took 6 bases from V and 3 from J, leaving 11 bases between them. This CDR3 is CASRRPQDYGYTF. The CDR3 DNA is TGTGCCAGCAGAAGACCGCAGGACTATGGCTACACCTTC.

The rearrangement links TRBV28 to TRBJ2-2, with 13 bases matching TRBD2. The CDR3 has 21 amino acids. Germline V gene data show CDR1 as MDHEN and CDR2 as SYDVKM. V was clipped by 5 bases and J by 3 bases; unmatched bases: 18. CDR3 loop: CASSALRTSGSPQLYTGELFF. DNA for the CDR3: TGTGCCAGCAGTGCCCTCAGGACTAGCGGGAGCCCCCAGTTGTACACCGGGGAGCTGTTTTTT.

The chain employs TRBV5-1 and TRBJ2-6, with 7 bases aligning to TRBD2. The germline V gene has CDR1 SGHRS and CDR2 YFSETQ. This CDR3 region has 16 residues. J lost 2 bases, V lost 1 base, and 3 bases had no gene match. CDR3 sequence reads: CASSLTSVPGANVLTF. CDR3 in DNA: TGCGCCAGCAGCTTGACTAGCGTCCCTGGGGCCAACGTCCTGACTTTC.

This clone was counted a single time. V usage is TRBV19 and J usage is TRBJ1-2; D gene uncertain. The CDR3 has 13 amino acids. Germline CDR1 and CDR2: LNHDA and SQIVND (reference sequence). Between the trimmed V and J ends, which lost 2 bases and 4 bases, there was a span of 8 bases. The CDR3 protein is CASSIMGSYGYTF. CDR3 coding DNA: TGTGCCAGTAGTATAATGGGCTCCTATGGCTACACCTTC. The full variable domain, completed using reference TRBV19 and TRBJ1-2, is DGGITQSPKYLFRKEGQNVTLSCEQNLNHDAMYWYRQDPGQGLRLIYYSQIVNDFQKGDIAEGYSVSREKKESFPLTVTSAQKNPTAFYLCASSIMGSYGYTFGSGTRLTVV.

V usage is TRBV30 and J usage is TRBJ2-3; 10 positions agree with TRBD2. The CDR3 spans 18 residues. With 4 bases clipped from V and 4 bases from J, the junction kept 17 bases outside the gene matches. CDR1 is GTSNPN and CDR2 is SVGIG in the germline V gene (reference sequence). The CDR3 protein is CAWTSGLLAGKWADTQYF. CDR3 DNA sequence: TGTGCCTGGACCTCGGGGTTACTAGCGGGGAAATGGGCAGATACGCAGTATTTT.

This clone was recorded only once. No conserved phenylalanine or tryptophan is present at the end of the CDR3, so a read error is the likely explanation. The rearrangement joins TRBV18 to TRBJ1-2, with a possible D match to TRBD1 (6 bases). The germline V gene encodes CDR1 KGHSH and CDR2 LQKENI. V lost 0 bases, J lost 2 bases, and 10 bases lay in between. The CDR3 runs to 15 residues. CDR3 bases: TGTGCCAGCTCACCACCGTCAGGGGTCAACTATGGCTACACCCTC. Its translation is CASSPPSGVNYGYTL.

Worth noting for this clone: At one end the junction does not follow the germline gene, possibly because of a read error. The chain uses TRBV6-5 and TRBJ2-7; 7 bases align to TRBD1. The CDR3 loop spans 14 amino acids. CDR1 and CDR2 from the germline V gene are MNHEY and SVGAGI. In DNA form, the CDR3 reads TGTGCCAGCAGTTTAGACAGGGACCAGCGCGAGCGGTACTTC. Encoded protein: CASSLDRDQRERYF.

The rearrangement uses TRBV2 and TRBJ2-3; the match to TRBD2 covers 7 bases. Germline V gene sequence: CDR1 SNHLY, CDR2 FYNNEI. This CDR3 spans 12 amino acids. The ends lost 6 bases at V and 6 bases at J; junction bases unmatched: 3. The CDR3 here is CASSGGGDTQYF. The CDR3 nucleotides read TGTGCCAGCAGCGGGGGAGGGGATACGCAGTATTTT.

This chain joins TRBV4-1 and TRBJ1-2, with TRBD1 matching 8 bases. CDR1 and CDR2 (germline): MGHRA, YSYEKL. The CDR3 spans 14 residues. V shed 3 bases and J 7 bases; nucleotides not matched to a gene: 7. For the CDR3, the DNA is TGCGCCAGCAGCCAGGTCTCAGGGGGCAGTGGCTACACCTTC. Translating it yields CASSQVSGGSGYTF.

The chain recombines TRBV16 with TRBJ1-1, with TRBD1 matching 7 bases. Germline V gene data show CDR1 as KGHSY and CDR2 as FQNENV. V was clipped by 4 bases and J by 4 bases; unmatched bases: 15. CDR3 length: 17 residues. CDR3 protein: CASSPRGPQGVITEAFF. In nucleotides, the CDR3 is TGTGCCAGCAGCCCGAGGGGGCCTCAGGGGGTGATCACTGAAGCTTTCTTT. Drawing the rest from reference TRBV16 and TRBJ1-1, the complete variable domain is GEEVAQTPKHLVRGEGQKAKLYCAPIKGHSYVFWYQQVLKNEFKFLISFQNENVFDETGMPKERFSAKCLPNSPCSLEIQATKLEDSAVYFCASSPRGPQGVITEAFFGQGTRLTVV.

The rearrangement links TRBV28 to TRBJ2-3; TRBD2 is a possible D gene (5 bases). Trimming shortened V by 5 bases and J by 2 bases, and 11 bases separated the two germline ends. CDR1 is MDHEN and CDR2 is SYDVKM in the germline V gene. This CDR3 has 14 residues. CDR3: CASSPSDSTDTQYF. Here the CDR3 DNA reads TGTGCCAGCAGTCCCTCGGACTCCACAGATACGCAGTATTTT.

This sequence joins TRBV6-1 and TRBJ2-1; 10 bases fit TRBD2. Germline CDR1 reads MNHNS; CDR2 reads SASEGT. The CDR3 is 14 amino acids. V lost 6 bases and J lost 6; bases outside the gene matches: 5. Here the CDR3 reads CASRELAGGNEQFF. CDR3 sequence (DNA): TGTGCCAGCAGGGAATTAGCGGGAGGCAATGAGCAGTTCTTC.

V is TRBV7-2 and J is TRBJ2-1, with no clear D. Per the germline V gene, CDR1 is SGHTA and CDR2 is FQGNSA. This CDR3 is 13 amino acids long. V was shortened by 1 base and J by 4 bases, with 5 bases between the two germline ends. The CDR3 DNA is TGTGCCAGCAGCTTAGGGCCTTACAATGAGCAGTTCTTC. Its translation is CASSLGPYNEQFF.

The V and J genes are TRBV5-8 and TRBJ2-7, with 7 bases fitting TRBD1. The germline V gene encodes CDR1 SGHTS and CDR2 YDEGEE. Trimming took 0 bases from V and 2 from J; bases not matched to a gene: 2. The length of the CDR3 is 14 residues. CDR3 residues: CASSLAGQTYEQYF. The CDR3 nucleotides read TGTGCCAGCAGCTTGGCGGGACAGACCTACGAGCAGTACTTC.